This note documents a single T cell receptor (beta chain) sequence. Its antigen is undetermined. This sample is part of a study of OX40 agonist ivuxolimab in advanced cancers. Study summary: Patients received intravenous ivuxolimab every 2 weeks at 0.01 to 10 mg/kg. Among those enrolled, mean age was roughly 55 years (range roughly 20 to 85) and 82.7% were male.

Measured with immunoSEQ multiplex PCR; TCRdb has only the in-frame clones, and not every one. The sample lists 35,000 to 40,000 clones, more than 75% occurring once. Whole-study findings and limits: On average, CD8+ T cells showed a greater number of expanded clones than CD4+. Clones of CD4+ and CD8+ blood T cells grew by week 6 at doses of 0.1 to 3.0 mg/kg.

The CDR3 totals 16 residues. The junction had 8 bases not matched to a gene; V was cut back by 3 bases and J by 5 bases. Germline lookup yields CDR1 ENHRY and CDR2 SYGVKD. This TCR came from an adult with an advanced solid tumor such as melanoma, head and neck, liver or kidney cancer. This specimen was CD4+ or CD8+ T cells sorted from blood, taken in a trial of the OX40 agonist ivuxolimab. This rearrangement joins TRBV10-3 to TRBJ2-5; 11 bases match TRBD1. The DNA of the CDR3 is TGTGCCATCAGTGACCTAATGGGACAGGGGGGGGAGACCCAGTACTTC. Its protein product is CAISDLMGQGGETQYF.